The clone carrying this TCR beta chain was counted ten times or more. Antigen: not known. If no ophthalmopathy progression occurred within 18 months, Graves' hyperthyroidism was stable. It was less than 13 ml of fresh peripheral blood that supplied the PBMCs. The data stem from a study of T cells in Graves' hyperthyroidism and ophthalmopathy. Amplification of TCR beta CDR3 regions was performed using RNA transcripts as template. The study used the HTBI primer set for a first-round RT-PCR of the TCR CDR3. TCRdb re-called the multiplex PCR reads with MiXCR, one entry per CDR3 protein. The table lists fewer than 700,000 distinct CDR3 sequences, about 16% of them singletons. Study outcomes and limitations: Stable hyperthyroidism was told apart from ophthalmopathy by a model built on 13 V-J features.

The CDR3 extends over 14 amino acids. Germline assignment: CDR1 SGHRS and CDR2 YFSETQ. V lost 4 bases and J 6 bases, leaving 17 bases between the germline ends. This chain connects TRBV5-1 to TRBJ2-7, with D possibly being TRBD2 (6 bases). Material for sequencing was blood. This receptor was identified in a woman aged 30 to 39 with Graves' hyperthyroidism. The CDR3 region is CASSNGGGFGEQYF. The CDR3 coding sequence is TGCGCCAGCAGCAACGGGGGAGGCTTTGGCGAGCAGTACTTC.